This TCR beta chain was found in a study of memory CD4+ T cells and cytomegalovirus serostatus. The CDR3 covers 15 residues. The J segment lost 4 bases and the V segment lost 0 bases, leaving 5 bases of the junction unmatched. CDR1 is MGHRA and CDR2 is YSYEKL in the germline V gene. This table comes from immunoSEQ multiplex PCR, and its TCRdb copy is limited to in-frame clones, with some not included. The sample has around 99,000 clones, 75% to 90% seen once. The sort gate was single viable CD3+CD4+CD8-CD45RO+ cells for memory CD4+ T cells. The sequenced sample consisted of memory CD4+ T cells from blood. This sequence joins TRBV4-1 and TRBJ1-2, with 7 nucleotides matching TRBD1. The TCR was taken from an adult in good health and CMV-seropositive. The CDR3 spells CASSQERAGGYGYTF. The CDR3, as DNA: TGCGCCAGCAGCCAAGAGCGGGCAGGGGGCTATGGCTACACCTTC.